This T cell receptor beta chain was sequenced during a study of control samples from healthy donors and cancer patients. Germline lookup yields CDR1 SGHTA and CDR2 FQGTGA. Trimming stripped 1 base from V and 0 bases from J, with 8 bases between. The CDR3 runs to 15 residues. Produced via immunoSEQ multiplex PCR; TCRdb's table is partial and in-frame only. The sample records 400,000 to 500,000 clones, more than 80% being singletons. Worth noting for this clone: The same CDR3 arises from other DNA sequences in this sample as well.

The sequenced sample was PBMCs. The chain is built from TRBV7-3 and TRBJ2-3; D is unresolved. This TCR was sampled from a man between 35 and 55 years old with head and neck cancer. The CDR3 reads CASSLRGPSTDTQYF. In DNA form, the CDR3 reads TGTGCCAGCAGCTTAAGGGGTCCCAGCACAGATACGCAGTATTTT.